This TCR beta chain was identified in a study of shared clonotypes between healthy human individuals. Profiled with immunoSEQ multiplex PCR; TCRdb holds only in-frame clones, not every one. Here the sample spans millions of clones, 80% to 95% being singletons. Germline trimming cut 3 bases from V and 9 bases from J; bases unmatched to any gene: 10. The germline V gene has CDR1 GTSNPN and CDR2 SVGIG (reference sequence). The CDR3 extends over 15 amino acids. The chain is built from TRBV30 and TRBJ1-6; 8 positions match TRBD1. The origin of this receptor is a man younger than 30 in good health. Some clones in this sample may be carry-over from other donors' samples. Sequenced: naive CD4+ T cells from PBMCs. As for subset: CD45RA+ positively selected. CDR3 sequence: CAWRTGVNRASPLHF. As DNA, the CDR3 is TGTGCCTGGAGGACAGGGGTGAATAGGGCTTCACCCCTCCACTTT. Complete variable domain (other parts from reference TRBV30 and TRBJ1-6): SQTIHQWPATLVQPVGSPLSLECTVEGTSNPNLYWYRQAAGRGLQLLFYSVGIGQISSEVPQNLSASRPQDRQFILSSKKLLLSDSGFYLCAWRTGVNRASPLHFGNGTRLTVT.